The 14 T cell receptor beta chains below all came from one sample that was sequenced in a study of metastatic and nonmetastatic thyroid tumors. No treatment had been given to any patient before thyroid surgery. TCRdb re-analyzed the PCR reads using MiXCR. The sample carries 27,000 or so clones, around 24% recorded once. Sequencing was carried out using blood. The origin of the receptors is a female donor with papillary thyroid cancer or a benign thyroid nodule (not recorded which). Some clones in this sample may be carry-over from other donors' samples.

CDR3 protein: CASTQGAHNEQFF. CDR3 bases: TGTGCCAGCACCCAGGGGGCCCACAATGAGCAGTTCTTC. The V gene is TRBV6-1, the J gene TRBJ2-1; 8 bases agree with TRBD1. Germline lookup yields CDR1 MNHNS and CDR2 SASEGT. The trim removed 7 bases at V and 5 bases at J, leaving 4 bases unmatched. This CDR3 is 13 amino acids long.

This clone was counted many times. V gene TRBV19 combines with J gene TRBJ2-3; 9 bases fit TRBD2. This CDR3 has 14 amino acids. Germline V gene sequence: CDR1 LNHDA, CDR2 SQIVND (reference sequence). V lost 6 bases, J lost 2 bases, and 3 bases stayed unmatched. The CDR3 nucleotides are TGTGCCAGTAGCCCTAGCGGGACCACAGATACGCAGTATTTT. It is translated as CASSPSGTTDTQYF.

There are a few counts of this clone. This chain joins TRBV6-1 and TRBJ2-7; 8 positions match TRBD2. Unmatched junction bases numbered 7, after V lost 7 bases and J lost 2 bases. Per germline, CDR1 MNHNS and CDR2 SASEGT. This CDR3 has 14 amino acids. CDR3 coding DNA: TGTGCCAGCAAGGGTTCGGGAGGGCCCTACGAGCAGTACTTC. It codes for CASKGSGGPYEQYF.

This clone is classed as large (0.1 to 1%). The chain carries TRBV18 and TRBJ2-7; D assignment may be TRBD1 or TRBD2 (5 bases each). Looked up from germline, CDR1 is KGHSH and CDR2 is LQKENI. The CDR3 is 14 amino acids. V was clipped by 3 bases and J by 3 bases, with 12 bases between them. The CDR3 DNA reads TGTGCCAGCTCACCCCGGGACGACCTCTACGAGCAGTACTTC. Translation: CASSPRDDLYEQYF.

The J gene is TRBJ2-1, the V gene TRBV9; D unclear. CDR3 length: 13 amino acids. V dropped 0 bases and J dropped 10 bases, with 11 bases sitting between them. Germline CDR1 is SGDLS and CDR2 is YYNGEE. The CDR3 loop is CASSVAPRIEQFF. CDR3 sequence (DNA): TGTGCCAGCAGCGTAGCCCCCAGAATAGAGCAGTTCTTC. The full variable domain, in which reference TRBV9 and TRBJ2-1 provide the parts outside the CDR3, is DSGVTQTPKHLITATGQRVTLRCSPRSGDLSVYWYQQSLDQGLQFLIQYYNGEERAKGNILERFSAQQFPDLHSELNLSSLELGDSALYFCASSVAPRIEQFFGPGTRLTVL.

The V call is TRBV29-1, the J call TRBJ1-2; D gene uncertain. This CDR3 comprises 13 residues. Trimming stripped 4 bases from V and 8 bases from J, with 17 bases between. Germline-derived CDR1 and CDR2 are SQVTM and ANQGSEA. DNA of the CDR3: TGCAGCGTTGGTGGCCAAGGTGGACGCGGCTACACCTTC. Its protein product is CSVGGQGGRGYTF.

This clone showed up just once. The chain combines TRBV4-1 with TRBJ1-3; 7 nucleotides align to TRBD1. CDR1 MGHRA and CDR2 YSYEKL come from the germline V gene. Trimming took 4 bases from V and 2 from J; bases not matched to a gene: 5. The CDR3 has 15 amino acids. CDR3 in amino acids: CASSRTTGAGNTIYF. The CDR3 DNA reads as TGCGCCAGCAGCCGCACAACAGGGGCTGGAAACACCATATATTTT.

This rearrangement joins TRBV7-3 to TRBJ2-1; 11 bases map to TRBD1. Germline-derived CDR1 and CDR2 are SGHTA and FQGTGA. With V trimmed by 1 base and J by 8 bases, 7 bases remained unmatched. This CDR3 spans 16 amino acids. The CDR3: CASSLIGDRGSDEQFF. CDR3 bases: TGTGCCAGCAGCTTAATCGGGGACAGGGGGTCAGATGAGCAGTTCTTC.

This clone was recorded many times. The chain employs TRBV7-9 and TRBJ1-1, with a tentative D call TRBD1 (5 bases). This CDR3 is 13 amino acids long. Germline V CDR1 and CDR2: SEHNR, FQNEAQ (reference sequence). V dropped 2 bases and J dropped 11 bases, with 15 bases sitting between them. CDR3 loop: CASSLQGEWRAFF. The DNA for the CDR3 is TGTGCCAGCAGCTTACAGGGAGAGTGGAGGGCTTTCTTT.

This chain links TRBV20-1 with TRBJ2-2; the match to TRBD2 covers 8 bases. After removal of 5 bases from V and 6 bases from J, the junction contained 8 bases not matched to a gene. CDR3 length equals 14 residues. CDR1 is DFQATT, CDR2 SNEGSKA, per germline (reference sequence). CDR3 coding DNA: TGCAGTGCTCCCCACCTGACTAGCGCCGGGGAGCTGTTTTTT. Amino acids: CSAPHLTSAGELFF.

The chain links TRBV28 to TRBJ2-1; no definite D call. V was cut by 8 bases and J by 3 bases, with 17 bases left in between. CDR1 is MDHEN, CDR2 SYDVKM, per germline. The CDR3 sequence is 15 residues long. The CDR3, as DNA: TGTGCCAGCGGCCGACCTAAGGGCTACTACAATGAGCAGTTCTTC. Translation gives CASGRPKGYYNEQFF. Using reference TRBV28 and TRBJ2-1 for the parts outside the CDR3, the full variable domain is DVKVTQSSRYLVKRTGEKVFLECVQDMDHENMFWYRQDPGLGLRLIYFSYDVKMKEKGDIPEGYSVSREKKERFSLILESASTNQTSMYLCASGRPKGYYNEQFFGPGTRLTVL.

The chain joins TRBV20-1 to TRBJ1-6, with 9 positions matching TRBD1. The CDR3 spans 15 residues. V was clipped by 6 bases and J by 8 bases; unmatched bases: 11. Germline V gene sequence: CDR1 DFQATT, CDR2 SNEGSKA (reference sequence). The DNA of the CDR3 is TGCAGTGCGGATCCCCGCTGGACAGGGGATTCACCCCTCCACTTT. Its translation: CSADPRWTGDSPLHF.

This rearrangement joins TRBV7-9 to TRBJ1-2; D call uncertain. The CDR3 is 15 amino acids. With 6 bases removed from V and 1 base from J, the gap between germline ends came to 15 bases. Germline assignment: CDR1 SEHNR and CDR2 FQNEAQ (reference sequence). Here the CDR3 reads CASSFYPGSNYGYTF. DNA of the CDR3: TGTGCCAGCAGTTTCTACCCCGGGAGTAACTATGGCTACACCTTC.

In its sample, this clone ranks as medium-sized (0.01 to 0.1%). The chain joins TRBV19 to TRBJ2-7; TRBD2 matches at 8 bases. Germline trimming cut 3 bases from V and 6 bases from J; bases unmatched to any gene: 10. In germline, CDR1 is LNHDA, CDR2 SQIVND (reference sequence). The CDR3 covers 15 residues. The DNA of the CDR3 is TGTGCCAGTAGTATTGGGGTAGGACTAGCACCCGAGCAGTACTTC. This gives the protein CASSIGVGLAPEQYF.